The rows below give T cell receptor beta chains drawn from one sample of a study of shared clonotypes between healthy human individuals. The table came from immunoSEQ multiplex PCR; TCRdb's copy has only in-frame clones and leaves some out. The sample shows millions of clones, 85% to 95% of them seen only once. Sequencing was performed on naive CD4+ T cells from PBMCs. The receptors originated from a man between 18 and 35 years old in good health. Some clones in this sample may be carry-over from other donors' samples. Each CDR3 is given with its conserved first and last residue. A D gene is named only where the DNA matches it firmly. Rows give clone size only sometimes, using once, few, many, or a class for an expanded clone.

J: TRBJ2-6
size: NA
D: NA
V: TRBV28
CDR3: CASSLVTRTGGANVLTF
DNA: TGTGCCAGCAGTTTAGTTACTAGGACGGGTGGGGCCAACGTCCTGACTTTC

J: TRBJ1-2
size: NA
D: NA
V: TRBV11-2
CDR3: CASSLEGAGYGYTF
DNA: TGTGCCAGCAGCTTAGAGGGGGCTGGGTATGGCTACACCTTC

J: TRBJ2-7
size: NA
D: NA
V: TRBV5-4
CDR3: CASSYLQGLEQYF
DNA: TGTGCCAGCAGCTACCTACAGGGCCTCGAGCAGTACTTC

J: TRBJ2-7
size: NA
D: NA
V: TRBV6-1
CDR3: CASSEQGDTSYEQYF
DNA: TGTGCCAGCAGTGAACAAGGGGACACCTCCTACGAGCAGTACTTC

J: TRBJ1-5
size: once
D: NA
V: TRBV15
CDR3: CATSQAGTYQPQHF
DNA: TGTGCCACCAGCCAGGCAGGGACCTATCAGCCCCAGCATTTT

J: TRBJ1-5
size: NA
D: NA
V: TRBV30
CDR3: CAWSWGSDQPQHF
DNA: TGTGCCTGGAGTTGGGGTAGCGATCAGCCCCAGCATTTT

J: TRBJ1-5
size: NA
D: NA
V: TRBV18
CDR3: CASSPTQGFSNQPQHF
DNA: TGTGCCAGCTCACCCACCCAGGGTTTTAGCAATCAGCCCCAGCATTTT

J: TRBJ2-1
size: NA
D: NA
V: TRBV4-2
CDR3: CASSQVKGGARLFSYNEQFF
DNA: TGTGCCAGCAGCCAAGTTAAAGGGGGGGCGCGTCTATTCTCCTACAATGAGCAGTTCTTC

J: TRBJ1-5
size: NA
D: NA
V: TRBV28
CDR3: CASGRSGFQPQHF
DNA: TGTGCCAGCGGTAGGTCGGGTTTTCAGCCCCAGCATTTT

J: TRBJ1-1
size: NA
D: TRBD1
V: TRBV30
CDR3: CAWNPGQTNTEAFF
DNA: TGTGCCTGGAATCCGGGACAGACGAACACTGAAGCTTTCTTT

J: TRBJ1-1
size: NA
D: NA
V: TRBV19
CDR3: CASSIVRGSNTEAFF
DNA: TGTGCCAGTAGTATAGTTCGGGGCTCGAACACTGAAGCTTTCTTT

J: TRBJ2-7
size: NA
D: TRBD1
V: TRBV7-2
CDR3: CASSLSQGAYEQYF
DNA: TGTGCCAGCAGCTTATCGCAGGGGGCCTACGAGCAGTACTTC

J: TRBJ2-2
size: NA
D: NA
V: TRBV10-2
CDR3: CASSDMLQNTGELFF
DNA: TGCGCCAGCAGTGATATGTTACAGAACACCGGGGAGCTGTTTTTT

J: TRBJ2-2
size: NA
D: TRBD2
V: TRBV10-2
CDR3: CASSDGTSGRELFF
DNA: TGCGCCAGCAGTGATGGGACTAGCGGGCGGGAGCTGTTTTTT

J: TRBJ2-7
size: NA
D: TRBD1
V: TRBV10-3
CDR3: CATKDREVYEQYF
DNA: TGTGCCACCAAGGACAGGGAGGTTTACGAGCAGTACTTC

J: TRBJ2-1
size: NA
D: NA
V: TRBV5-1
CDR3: CASSLGSNGNEQFF
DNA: TGCGCCAGCAGCCTGGGGTCTAATGGGAATGAGCAGTTCTTC

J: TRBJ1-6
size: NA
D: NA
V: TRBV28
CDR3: CASSLARVNSPLHF
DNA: TGTGCCAGCAGTTTAGCCAGGGTTAATTCACCCCTCCACTTT

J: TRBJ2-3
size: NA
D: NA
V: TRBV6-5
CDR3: CASKSWGPGTDTQYF
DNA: TGTGCCAGCAAATCGTGGGGCCCTGGCACAGATACGCAGTATTTT

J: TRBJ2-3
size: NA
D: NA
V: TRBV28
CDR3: CASSLARSLDTQYF
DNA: TGTGCCAGCAGTTTAGCCCGCAGCCTAGATACGCAGTATTTT

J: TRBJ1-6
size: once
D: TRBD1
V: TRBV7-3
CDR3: CASSLGQGYNSPLHF
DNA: TGTGCCAGCAGCTTGGGACAGGGGTATAATTCACCCCTCCACTTT

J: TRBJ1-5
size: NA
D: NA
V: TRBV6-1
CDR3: CASQTGAGNQPQHF
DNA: TGTGCCAGCCAAACAGGTGCCGGCAATCAGCCCCAGCATTTT

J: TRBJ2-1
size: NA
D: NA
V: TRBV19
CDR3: CASSRGTNEQFF
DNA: TGTGCCAGTAGCCGGGGGACGAATGAGCAGTTCTTC